These T cell receptor beta chains were read from a single sample in a study of shared clonotypes between healthy human individuals. Assay used: immunoSEQ multiplex PCR; TCRdb lists only in-frame clones, some missing. The sample shows some 1,400,000 clones, roughly 97% of them seen only once. The sample comprised naive CD4+ T cells sorted from blood. These receptor sequences come from a man under 40 in good health. Both conserved end residues are part of each CDR3. The D gene is left open where the match is weak. Only some rows state a clone size, as once, few, many or a class for expanded clones.

j_call: TRBJ2-5; v_call: TRBV2; d_call: -; clone_size: few; cdr3_aa: CASSGYQETQYF; cdr3_nt: TGTGCCAGCAGTGGGTACCAAGAGACCCAGTACTTC
j_call: TRBJ2-3; v_call: TRBV28; d_call: -; clone_size: -; cdr3_aa: CASSFTRTSTDTQYF; cdr3_nt: TGTGCCAGCAGTTTCACCCGCACTAGCACAGATACGCAGTATTTT
j_call: TRBJ2-3; v_call: TRBV9; d_call: -; clone_size: -; cdr3_aa: CASSVDSPYTDTQYF; cdr3_nt: TGTGCCAGCAGCGTAGACTCCCCTTACACAGATACGCAGTATTTT
j_call: TRBJ1-2; v_call: TRBV19; d_call: -; clone_size: -; cdr3_aa: CASSMAVLGSNYGYTF; cdr3_nt: TGTGCCAGTAGTATGGCAGTTCTGGGGTCTAACTATGGCTACACCTTC
j_call: TRBJ1-5; v_call: TRBV5-6; d_call: -; clone_size: -; cdr3_aa: CASSLGQVINQPQHF; cdr3_nt: TGTGCCAGCAGCTTGGGACAGGTCATCAATCAGCCCCAGCATTTT
j_call: TRBJ2-2; v_call: TRBV29-1; d_call: TRBD2; clone_size: -; cdr3_aa: CSVGRGNTGELFF; cdr3_nt: TGCAGCGTCGGGAGGGGCAACACCGGGGAGCTGTTTTTT
j_call: TRBJ1-1; v_call: TRBV7-7; d_call: -; clone_size: -; cdr3_aa: CASSSLTARNTEAFF; cdr3_nt: TGTGCCAGCAGCTCCCTGACAGCTAGGAACACTGAAGCTTTCTTT
j_call: TRBJ1-2; v_call: TRBV5-1; d_call: -; clone_size: -; cdr3_aa: CASSLGGRVYGYTF; cdr3_nt: TGCGCCAGCAGCTTAGGGGGAAGAGTGTATGGCTACACCTTC
j_call: TRBJ1-5; v_call: TRBV28; d_call: -; clone_size: -; cdr3_aa: CASSFDRNQPQHF; cdr3_nt: TGTGCCAGCAGTTTTGACAGAAATCAGCCCCAGCATTTT
j_call: TRBJ2-7; v_call: TRBV11-2; d_call: TRBD2; clone_size: once; cdr3_aa: CASSSHQAGPHEQYF; cdr3_nt: TGTGCCAGCAGCTCCCACCAAGCGGGACCCCACGAGCAGTACTTC
j_call: TRBJ1-4; v_call: TRBV19; d_call: -; clone_size: -; cdr3_aa: CASRDSFEKLFF; cdr3_nt: TGTGCCAGTAGGGACAGTTTCGAAAAACTGTTTTTT
j_call: TRBJ2-7; v_call: TRBV27; d_call: -; clone_size: -; cdr3_aa: CASSTTGHEQYF; cdr3_nt: TGTGCCAGCAGTACTACGGGCCACGAGCAGTACTTC
j_call: TRBJ2-6; v_call: TRBV27; d_call: TRBD1; clone_size: -; cdr3_aa: CASQQGSGANVLTF; cdr3_nt: TGTGCCAGTCAACAGGGGTCTGGGGCCAACGTCCTGACTTTC
j_call: TRBJ2-7; v_call: TRBV28; d_call: -; clone_size: -; cdr3_aa: CASSLLGNYEQYF; cdr3_nt: TGTGCCAGCAGTCTGTTGGGAAACTACGAGCAGTACTTC
j_call: TRBJ2-3; v_call: TRBV18; d_call: TRBD1; clone_size: -; cdr3_aa: CASSPSGGTGGPYF; cdr3_nt: TGTGCCAGCTCACCGTCCGGTGGGACAGGGGGCCCGTATTTT
j_call: TRBJ2-2; v_call: TRBV9; d_call: -; clone_size: -; cdr3_aa: CASSGWDIDRTGELFF; cdr3_nt: TGTGCCAGCAGCGGATGGGACATTGACCGCACCGGGGAGCTGTTTTTT
j_call: TRBJ2-7; v_call: TRBV6-1; d_call: -; clone_size: -; cdr3_aa: CASSDSIVQAGDYEQYF; cdr3_nt: TGTGCCAGCAGTGATTCTATAGTACAGGCAGGAGATTACGAGCAGTACTTC
j_call: TRBJ1-5; v_call: TRBV6-5; d_call: -; clone_size: -; cdr3_aa: CASSLTAFEPQHF; cdr3_nt: TGTGCCAGCAGTTTGACAGCTTTCGAGCCCCAGCATTTT
j_call: TRBJ1-1; v_call: TRBV27; d_call: -; clone_size: -; cdr3_aa: CASSSISAAGNTEAFF; cdr3_nt: TGTGCCAGCAGTTCGATCTCGGCAGCAGGGAACACTGAAGCTTTCTTT
j_call: TRBJ1-5; v_call: TRBV7-9; d_call: TRBD1; clone_size: once; cdr3_aa: CASSLGTGGIQPQHF; cdr3_nt: TGTGCCAGCAGCTTGGGGACAGGGGGAATTCAGCCCCAGCATTTT
j_call: TRBJ2-3; v_call: TRBV6-4; d_call: TRBD1; clone_size: -; cdr3_aa: CASSDGTASTDTQYF; cdr3_nt: TGTGCCAGCAGTGATGGGACAGCAAGCACAGATACGCAGTATTTT
j_call: TRBJ2-1; v_call: TRBV15; d_call: TRBD1; clone_size: -; cdr3_aa: CATSRGGQGAYNEQFF; cdr3_nt: TGTGCCACCAGCAGAGGGGGGCAGGGGGCTTACAATGAGCAGTTCTTC
j_call: TRBJ2-6; v_call: TRBV18; d_call: -; clone_size: -; cdr3_aa: CASSPDVLTF; cdr3_nt: TGTGCCAGCTCACCGGACGTCCTGACTTTC
j_call: TRBJ2-3; v_call: TRBV5-1; d_call: -; clone_size: -; cdr3_aa: CASSRLPGGDTQYF; cdr3_nt: TGCGCCAGCAGCCGTTTACCCGGGGGAGATACGCAGTATTTT
j_call: TRBJ2-3; v_call: TRBV18; d_call: TRBD2; clone_size: once; cdr3_aa: CASSLSGDTDTQYF; cdr3_nt: TGTGCCAGCTCACTCAGCGGGGATACAGATACGCAGTATTTT
j_call: TRBJ2-7; v_call: TRBV27; d_call: -; clone_size: -; cdr3_aa: CASSLNVWPTSSYEQYF; cdr3_nt: TGTGCCAGCAGTTTAAATGTTTGGCCGACTAGCTCCTACGAGCAGTACTTC
j_call: TRBJ2-1; v_call: TRBV5-1; d_call: -; clone_size: -; cdr3_aa: CASSLDQKDSYNEQFF; cdr3_nt: TGCGCCAGCAGCTTGGATCAAAAGGACTCCTACAATGAGCAGTTCTTC
j_call: TRBJ2-2; v_call: TRBV2; d_call: TRBD2; clone_size: -; cdr3_aa: CASTQGLAGVGRTGELFF; cdr3_nt: TGTGCCAGCACCCAGGGGCTAGCGGGAGTCGGTCGCACCGGGGAGCTGTTTTTT
j_call: TRBJ2-5; v_call: TRBV7-2; d_call: -; clone_size: -; cdr3_aa: CASSPRTAQETQYF; cdr3_nt: TGTGCCAGCAGCCCCCGGACCGCCCAAGAGACCCAGTACTTC
j_call: TRBJ2-3; v_call: TRBV18; d_call: -; clone_size: -; cdr3_aa: CASSSLTRSSDTQYF; cdr3_nt: TGTGCCAGCTCATCCTTGACTAGATCATCAGATACGCAGTATTTT
j_call: TRBJ1-5; v_call: TRBV28; d_call: -; clone_size: -; cdr3_aa: CASSSKQGFQPQHF; cdr3_nt: TGTGCCAGCAGTTCGAAACAGGGTTTTCAGCCCCAGCATTTT
j_call: TRBJ2-2; v_call: TRBV28; d_call: -; clone_size: -; cdr3_aa: CASSSTRKGDTGELFF; cdr3_nt: TGTGCCAGCAGTTCAACCAGGAAAGGGGACACCGGGGAGCTGTTTTTT
j_call: TRBJ2-1; v_call: TRBV7-3; d_call: TRBD1; clone_size: -; cdr3_aa: CASSSTGRAYNEQFF; cdr3_nt: TGTGCCAGCAGCTCGACAGGGAGAGCCTACAATGAGCAGTTCTTC
j_call: TRBJ2-7; v_call: TRBV6-5; d_call: -; clone_size: -; cdr3_aa: CASSYFGLTVEQYF; cdr3_nt: TGTGCCAGCAGTTACTTCGGGCTGACTGTCGAGCAGTACTTC
j_call: TRBJ1-5; v_call: TRBV7-2; d_call: TRBD1; clone_size: once; cdr3_aa: CASSHWGDRGGQPQHF; cdr3_nt: TGTGCCAGCAGCCACTGGGGGGACAGGGGGGGACAGCCCCAGCATTTT
j_call: TRBJ2-6; v_call: TRBV9; d_call: -; clone_size: -; cdr3_aa: CASSAGQLPGGANVLTF; cdr3_nt: TGTGCCAGCAGCGCCGGACAGCTCCCGGGGGGGGCCAACGTCCTGACTTTC
j_call: TRBJ2-5; v_call: TRBV7-7; d_call: TRBD2; clone_size: -; cdr3_aa: CASSLGTSGETQYF; cdr3_nt: TGTGCCAGCAGCTTAGGGACTAGCGGAGAGACCCAGTACTTC
j_call: TRBJ2-7; v_call: TRBV30; d_call: -; clone_size: -; cdr3_aa: CAWSPTGPYEQYF; cdr3_nt: TGTGCCTGGAGTCCCACAGGGCCCTACGAGCAGTACTTC
j_call: TRBJ1-2; v_call: TRBV21-1; d_call: -; clone_size: -; cdr3_aa: CASSGQSNYGYTF; cdr3_nt: TGTGCCAGCAGCGGGCAGTCTAACTATGGCTACACCTTC
j_call: TRBJ1-1; v_call: TRBV6-5; d_call: -; clone_size: -; cdr3_aa: CASSYLGRNTEAFF; cdr3_nt: TGTGCCAGCAGTTACTTGGGCAGGAACACTGAAGCTTTCTTT
j_call: TRBJ2-4; v_call: TRBV6-5; d_call: TRBD2; clone_size: -; cdr3_aa: CASRASGIAKNIQYF; cdr3_nt: TGTGCCAGCAGGGCTAGCGGGATAGCCAAAAACATTCAGTACTTC
j_call: TRBJ2-3; v_call: TRBV5-1; d_call: TRBD1; clone_size: -; cdr3_aa: CASSLTGVMDTQYF; cdr3_nt: TGCGCCAGCAGCTTGACAGGGGTAATGGATACGCAGTATTTT
j_call: TRBJ2-7; v_call: TRBV6-5; d_call: TRBD2; clone_size: -; cdr3_aa: CASSYTGTSGGEQYF; cdr3_nt: TGTGCCAGCAGTTACACCGGGACTAGCGGCGGCGAGCAGTACTTC
j_call: TRBJ1-5; v_call: TRBV14; d_call: -; clone_size: once; cdr3_aa: CASSQDSDQPQHF; cdr3_nt: TGTGCCAGCAGCCAAGATTCGGATCAGCCCCAGCATTTT
j_call: TRBJ2-3; v_call: TRBV5-1; d_call: TRBD2; clone_size: -; cdr3_aa: CASSLGLAVSTDTQYF; cdr3_nt: TGCGCCAGCAGCCTCGGACTAGCGGTCAGCACAGATACGCAGTATTTT
j_call: TRBJ2-2; v_call: TRBV18; d_call: TRBD1; clone_size: -; cdr3_aa: CASSPLRPGQGYTGELFF; cdr3_nt: TGTGCCAGCTCACCCCTTCGACCGGGACAGGGCTACACCGGGGAGCTGTTTTTT
j_call: TRBJ2-1; v_call: TRBV5-1; d_call: -; clone_size: -; cdr3_aa: CASSLDGLNEQFF; cdr3_nt: TGCGCCAGCAGCTTAGACGGACTCAATGAGCAGTTCTTC
j_call: TRBJ1-2; v_call: TRBV6-1; d_call: TRBD1; clone_size: -; cdr3_aa: CASREETGGGIGGYTF; cdr3_nt: TGTGCCAGCAGAGAAGAAACAGGGGGTGGGATTGGTGGCTACACCTTC
j_call: TRBJ2-2; v_call: TRBV5-1; d_call: -; clone_size: -; cdr3_aa: CASSLVSGNTGELFF; cdr3_nt: TGCGCCAGCAGCTTGGTTAGTGGGAACACCGGGGAGCTGTTTTTT
j_call: TRBJ2-1; v_call: TRBV29-1; d_call: -; clone_size: -; cdr3_aa: CSVDLALTYNEQFF; cdr3_nt: TGCAGCGTTGACCTAGCCCTAACCTACAATGAGCAGTTCTTC
j_call: TRBJ1-5; v_call: TRBV19; d_call: -; clone_size: -; cdr3_aa: CASSIRTFNQPQHF; cdr3_nt: TGTGCCAGTAGTATTAGGACATTCAATCAGCCCCAGCATTTT
j_call: TRBJ2-5; v_call: TRBV9; d_call: -; clone_size: -; cdr3_aa: CASSVGMGLETQYF; cdr3_nt: TGTGCCAGCAGCGTAGGAATGGGATTGGAGACCCAGTACTTC